This T cell receptor beta chain stems from a study of regulatory T cells in long-lasting Graves disease. Overall study findings and caveats: Favored gene segments in persistent disease were TRBV28, TRBJ1-2 and TRBJ2-5.

Building of the TCR beta libraries involved iRepertoire HTBI primers and Arm-PCR of CDR3 regions. TCRdb recomputed calls from the multiplex PCR reads with MiXCR, one row per CDR3 protein. The repertoire holds around 500,000 distinct CDR3 sequences, about 11% seen once, with around 10% in the top ten. Specified time point: newly diagnosed GD, antithyroid drugs for less than 3 months. Making the TCR library involved RNA that had been extracted from PBMCs. Notes on this clonotype: Antigen unknown.

This CDR3 spans 16 amino acids. V lost 3 bases, J lost 9 bases, and 17 bases stayed unmatched. The germline V gene has CDR1 DFQATT and CDR2 SNEGSKA (reference sequence). This same sample was also taken into another study, of T cells in Graves' hyperthyroidism and ophthalmopathy. That source adds: A set of HTBI primers served as the primers for a first-round RT-PCR of the TCR CDR3.

The sequencing used peripheral blood mononuclear cells (PBMCs), collected at new diagnosis, from a patient treated with antithyroid drugs. J is TRBJ2-1 and V is TRBV20-1; TRBD2 agrees at 7 bases. The receptor comes from a woman aged 25-40 years with Graves disease. CDR3 protein: CSASPGTLADLGEQFF. DNA for the CDR3: TGCAGTGCTAGTCCCGGAACTCTAGCGGACCTGGGTGAGCAGTTCTTC.